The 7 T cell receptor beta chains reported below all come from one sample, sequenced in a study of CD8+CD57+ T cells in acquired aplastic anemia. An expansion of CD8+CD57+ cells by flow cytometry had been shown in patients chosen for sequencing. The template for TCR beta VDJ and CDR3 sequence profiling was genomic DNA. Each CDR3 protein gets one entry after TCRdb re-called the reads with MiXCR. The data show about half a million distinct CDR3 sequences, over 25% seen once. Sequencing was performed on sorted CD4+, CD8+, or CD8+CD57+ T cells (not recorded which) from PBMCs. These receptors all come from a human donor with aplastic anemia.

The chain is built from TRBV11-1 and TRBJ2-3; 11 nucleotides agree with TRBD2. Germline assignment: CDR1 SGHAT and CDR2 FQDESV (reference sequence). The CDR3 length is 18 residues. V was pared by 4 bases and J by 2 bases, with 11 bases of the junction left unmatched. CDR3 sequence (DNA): TGTGCCAGCAGCTCCACCGGTAGACTAGCGGGGCTCACAGATACGCAGTATTTT. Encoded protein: CASSSTGRLAGLTDTQYF.

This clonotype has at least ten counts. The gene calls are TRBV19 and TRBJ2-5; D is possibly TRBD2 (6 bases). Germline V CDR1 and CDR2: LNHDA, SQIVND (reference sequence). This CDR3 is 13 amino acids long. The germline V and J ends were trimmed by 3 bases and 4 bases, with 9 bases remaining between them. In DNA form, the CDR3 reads TGTGCCAGTAGTATCCGGGGGACAGAGACCCAGTACTTC. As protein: CASSIRGTETQYF.

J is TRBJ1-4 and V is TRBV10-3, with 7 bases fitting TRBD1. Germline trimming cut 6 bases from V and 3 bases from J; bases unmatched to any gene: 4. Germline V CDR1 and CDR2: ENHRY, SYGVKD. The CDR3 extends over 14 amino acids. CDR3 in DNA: TGTGCCATCAGCTCTGACAGGGCTAATGAAAAACTGTTTTTT. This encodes CAISSDRANEKLFF.

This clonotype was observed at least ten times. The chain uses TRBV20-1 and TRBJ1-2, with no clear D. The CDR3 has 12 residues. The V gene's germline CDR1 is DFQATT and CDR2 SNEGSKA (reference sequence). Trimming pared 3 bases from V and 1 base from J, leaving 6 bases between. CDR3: CSASNYNYGYTF. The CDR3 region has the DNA TGCAGTGCTAGCAACTATAACTATGGCTACACCTTC.

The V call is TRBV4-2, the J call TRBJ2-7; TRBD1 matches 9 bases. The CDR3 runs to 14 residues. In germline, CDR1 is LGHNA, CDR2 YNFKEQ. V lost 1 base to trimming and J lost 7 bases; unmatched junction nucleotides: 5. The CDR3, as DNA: TGTGCCAGCAGCCAAGGTGGGACAGGGCGGGAGCAGTACTTC. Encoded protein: CASSQGGTGREQYF.

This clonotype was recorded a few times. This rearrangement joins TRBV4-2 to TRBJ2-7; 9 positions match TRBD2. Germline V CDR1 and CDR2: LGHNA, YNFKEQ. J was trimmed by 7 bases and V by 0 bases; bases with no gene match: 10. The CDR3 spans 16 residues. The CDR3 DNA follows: TGTGCCAGCAGCCAAGATCGGGCGGGAGGGCCTGAAGAGCAGTACTTC. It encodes CASSQDRAGGPEEQYF.

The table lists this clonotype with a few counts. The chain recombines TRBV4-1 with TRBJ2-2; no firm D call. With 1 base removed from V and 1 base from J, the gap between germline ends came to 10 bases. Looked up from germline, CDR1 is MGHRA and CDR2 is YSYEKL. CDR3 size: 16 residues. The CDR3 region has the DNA TGCGCCAGCAGCCAAGTTCCCCAGCGGAACACCGGGGAGCTGTTTTTT. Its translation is CASSQVPQRNTGELFF.